This record concerns one T cell receptor (beta chain) sequence. What it binds is not known. The data are from a study of T cell repertoires in cytomegalovirus infection. Study-wide background: CMV epitopes, recently identified HLA-C-restricted and well-studied HLA-B-restricted, were used. Both a matching HLA type and CMV infection were indicated by public TCR beta signatures.

This CDR3 comprises 14 residues. V was cut by 5 bases and J by 3 bases, with 14 bases left in between. Germline V gives CDR1 SEHNR, CDR2 FQNEAQ (reference sequence). TCRdb redid the calling of the reads with MiXCR, one entry per CDR3 protein. In the table there are approximately 150,000 distinct CDR3 sequences, about 20% of which are singletons. This specimen was CD8+ T cells from cultured PBMCs, taken from culture after CMV antigen stimulation. The chain is built from TRBV7-9 and TRBJ2-7; D call uncertain. The sequence was obtained from a human donor in good health (CMV status not recorded). Some clones in this sample may be carry-over from other donors' samples. This CDR3 reads CASSPSERVYEQYF. The CDR3 DNA reads as TGTGCCAGCAGCCCCAGCGAAAGGGTCTACGAGCAGTACTTC.